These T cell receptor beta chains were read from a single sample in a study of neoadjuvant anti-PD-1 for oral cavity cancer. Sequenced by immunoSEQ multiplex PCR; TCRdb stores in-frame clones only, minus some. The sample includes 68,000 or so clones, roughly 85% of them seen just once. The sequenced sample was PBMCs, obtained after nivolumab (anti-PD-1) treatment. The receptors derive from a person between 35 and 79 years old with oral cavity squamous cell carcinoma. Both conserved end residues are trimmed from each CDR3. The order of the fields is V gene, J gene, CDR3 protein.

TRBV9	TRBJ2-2	ASSVGENTGELF
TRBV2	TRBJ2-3	ASSEAPGRKAQY
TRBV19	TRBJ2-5	ASSTQRTGQETQY
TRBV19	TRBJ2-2	ASSILGTVGTGELF
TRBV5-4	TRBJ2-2	ASSKTGGTNTGELF
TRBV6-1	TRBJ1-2	ASSVQGALYGYT
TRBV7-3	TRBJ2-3	ASSLWEREGTDTQY
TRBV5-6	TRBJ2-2	ASSLGPNFNAGELF
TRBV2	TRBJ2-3	ASSVGLAGVLDTQY
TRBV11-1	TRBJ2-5	ASSLQQDQETQY
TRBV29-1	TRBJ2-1	SFARTNGEQF
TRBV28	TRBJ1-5	ASSLDRSQH
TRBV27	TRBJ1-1	ASRQGGTGEGEAF
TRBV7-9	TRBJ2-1	ASSAPGVLGPKFNEQF
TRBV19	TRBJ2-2	ASSISRTNTGELF
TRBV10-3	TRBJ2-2	AISAGRANTGELF
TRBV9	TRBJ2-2	ASSVGLAGVAGELF
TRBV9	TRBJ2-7	ASSVGPSVGPGEQY
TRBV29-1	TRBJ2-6	SLGQASSGANVLT
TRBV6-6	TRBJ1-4	ASSYIQGRNEKLF
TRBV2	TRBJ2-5	ATNLANGAETQY
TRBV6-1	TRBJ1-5	ASAFSSDSNQPQH
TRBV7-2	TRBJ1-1	ASREIPGTEAF
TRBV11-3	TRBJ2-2	ASSLGGPNTGELF
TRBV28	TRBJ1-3	ASSLEGSAGNTIY
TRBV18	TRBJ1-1	ASSPLSGATEAF
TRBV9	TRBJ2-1	ASSVRSGDGEQF
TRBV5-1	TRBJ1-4	ASSSEGANEKLF
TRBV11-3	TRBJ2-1	ASSGGLLNHNEQF
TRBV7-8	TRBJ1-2	ASSPTPLTGDGGYGYT
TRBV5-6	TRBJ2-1	ASNQPGGWGRNNEQF
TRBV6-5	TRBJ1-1	ASSSTQGQGNTEAF
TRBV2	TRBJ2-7	ASSVAGEQY
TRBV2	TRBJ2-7	ASSTDTEYEQY
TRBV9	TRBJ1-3	ASSTSAGYSGNTIY
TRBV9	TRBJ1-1	ASSVDRGANTEAF
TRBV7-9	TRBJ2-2	ASSLDRAGELF